This TCR beta chain was sequenced in a study of T-cell memory formation after mild COVID-19. General study results and limits: Day 37-peaking second-wave clones had unconfirmed SARS-CoV-2 specificity.

One entry per CDR3 protein, called by TCRdb with MiXCR from the 5' RACE reads. The sample consists of a few hundred thousand distinct CDR3 sequences, more than 15% of them appearing once. A word on this clonotype: The antigen is unknown.

The receptor was isolated from a man younger than 35 who had mild COVID-19 (a few samples of this study predate the infection). Cell type and time point are not known. What was sequenced was PBMCs or a T cell subset sorted from them (not recorded which).

CDR3 nucleotides: TGTGCCAGTAGTATGGAAACCCGGGACAGGGGCAACTATGGCTACACCTTC. Protein sequence: CASSMETRDRGNYGYTF. The chain links TRBV19 to TRBJ1-2; 10 nucleotides agree with TRBD1. V dropped 3 bases and J dropped 2; count of bases not matched to a gene: 9. The germline gives CDR1 LNHDA, CDR2 SQIVND (reference sequence). There are 17 residues in the CDR3. The complete variable domain, with remaining parts taken from reference TRBV19 and TRBJ1-2, reads DGGITQSPKYLFRKEGQNVTLSCEQNLNHDAMYWYRQDPGQGLRLIYYSQIVNDFQKGDIAEGYSVSREKKESFPLTVTSAQKNPTAFYLCASSMETRDRGNYGYTFGSGTRLTVV.